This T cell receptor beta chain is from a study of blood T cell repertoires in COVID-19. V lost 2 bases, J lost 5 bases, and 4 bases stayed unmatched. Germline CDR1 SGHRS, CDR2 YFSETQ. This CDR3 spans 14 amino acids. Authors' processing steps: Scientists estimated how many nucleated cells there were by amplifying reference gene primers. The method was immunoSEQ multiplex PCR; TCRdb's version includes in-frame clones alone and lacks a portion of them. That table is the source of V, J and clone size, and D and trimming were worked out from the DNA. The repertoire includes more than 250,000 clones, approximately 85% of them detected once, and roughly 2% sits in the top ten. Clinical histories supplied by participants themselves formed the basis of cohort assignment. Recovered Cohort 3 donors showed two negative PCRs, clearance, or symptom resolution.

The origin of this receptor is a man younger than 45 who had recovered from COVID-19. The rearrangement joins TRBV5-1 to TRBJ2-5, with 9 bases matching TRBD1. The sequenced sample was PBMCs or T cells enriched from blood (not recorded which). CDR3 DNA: TGCGCCAGCAGCTTCGGGACAGGGTTGGAGACCCAGTACTTC. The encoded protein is CASSFGTGLETQYF. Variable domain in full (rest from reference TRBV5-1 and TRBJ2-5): KAGVTQTPRYLIKTRGQQVTLSCSPISGHRSVSWYQQTPGQGLQFLFEYFSETQRNKGNFPGRFSGRQFSNSRSEMNVSTLELGDSALYLCASSFGTGLETQYFGPGTRLLVL.